Included here is one TCR beta chain sequence, with context. Participants spanned ages about 18 to 90 years and resided in over 20 US areas. Individuals in the exposed group had encountered a COVID-19 case within 2 weeks preceding study entry. The sample comes from a study of blood T cell repertoires in COVID-19. Study-level background: T cells, B-cell-depleted T cells, or PBMCs provided the cDNA or gDNA that served as material.

The V and J ends lost 4 bases and 0 bases respectively, with 7 bases between them. The CDR3 runs 13 residues. The protocol was immunoSEQ multiplex PCR, while the TCRdb copy is restricted to in-frame clones and leaves out a portion. The sample carries roughly 250,000 clones, over 70% recorded once. Sequencing used PBMCs or T cells enriched from blood (not recorded which). V and J are TRBV12-3 or TRBV12-4 and TRBJ2-7, with D hard to call. This receptor was taken from a woman between 40 and 55 years old who had been exposed to COVID-19. The DNA for the CDR3 is TGTGCCAGCAGTTGGGCAGACTCCTACGAGCAGTACTTC. Translated, it gives CASSWADSYEQYF.